The rows below give T cell receptor beta chains drawn from one sample of a study of T cell repertoires in cytomegalovirus infection. TCRdb redid the calling of the reads with MiXCR, one entry per CDR3 protein. The sample lists 150,000 to 200,000 distinct CDR3 sequences, under 20% seen once, with roughly a sixth in the top ten. Sequenced: CD8+ T cells from PBMCs. The receptors originated from a human donor in good health (CMV status not recorded). Some clones in this sample may be carry-over from other donors' samples. Both conserved end residues are trimmed from each CDR3. Fields, in order: D gene, J gene, V gene, CDR3 protein. D genes are given only for firm matches.

>-|TRBJ1-1|TRBV6-2/TRBV6-3
ASSVPGEDTEAF
>-|TRBJ1-1|TRBV4-1
ASSQDLGQPKPNTEAF
>-|TRBJ2-7|TRBV6-8
ASRPPGWIVEQY
>-|TRBJ2-1|TRBV6-5
ASSYRGVTHSDEQF
>TRBD1|TRBJ2-1|TRBV27
ASSWQGRGQNEQF
>-|TRBJ1-6|TRBV5-6
ASSRTNSPLH
>-|TRBJ2-1|TRBV12-3/TRBV12-4
ASSLSSTSSYNEQF
>TRBD2|TRBJ2-1|TRBV7-2
ASSSFGLAESSYNEQF
>-|TRBJ1-5|TRBV7-9
ASSPGRDQPQH
>-|TRBJ2-3|TRBV7-2
ASSPTGRIERDTQY
>TRBD1|TRBJ2-2|TRBV7-2
ASSLLKGASTGELF
>TRBD1|TRBJ1-1|TRBV6-5
ASSYLGQGLHTEAF
>TRBD1|TRBJ2-7|TRBV27
ASRSTGVEQY
>-|TRBJ2-7|TRBV7-6
ASSLYREYEQY
>-|TRBJ2-1|TRBV2
ASMGRRSYNEQF
>-|TRBJ2-1|TRBV7-9
ASSLGMNEQF
>TRBD2|TRBJ2-1|TRBV2
ASIGPGGGLAGPSSYNEQF
>TRBD1|TRBJ1-1|TRBV7-9
ATDPPTGPGAF
>-|TRBJ1-2|TRBV12-3/TRBV12-4
ASSFSSETNYGYT
>TRBD2|TRBJ2-1|TRBV7-6
ASSLTSGAYNEQF
>-|TRBJ2-6|TRBV7-9
ASSFPPDAGANVLT
>-|TRBJ2-2|TRBV27
ASSLSRFGELF
>-|TRBJ2-5|TRBV12-3/TRBV12-4
ASSIDSQETQY
>-|TRBJ1-5|TRBV5-1
ASSLEYPSNQPQH
>TRBD2|TRBJ2-1|TRBV6-2/TRBV6-3
ASSSPTSGYNEQF
>TRBD2|TRBJ2-7|TRBV28
ASSNPKGLAVSSYEQY
>-|TRBJ2-7|TRBV6-2/TRBV6-3
ASSYRLRDEQY
>-|TRBJ2-1|TRBV15
ATSRVSYNEQF
>TRBD1|TRBJ2-3|TRBV20-1
SATDRVADTQY
>-|TRBJ2-1|TRBV30
AWSNPVRNNEQF
>-|TRBJ2-1|TRBV18
ASSRPDYNEQF
>-|TRBJ2-7|TRBV14
ASSQDPGYEQY
>-|TRBJ2-1|TRBV7-2
ASTLPRGAYNEQF
>-|TRBJ1-1|TRBV7-9
ASSLPSSRTEAF
>-|TRBJ2-1|TRBV7-9
ASGVSYNEQF
>-|TRBJ2-7|TRBV7-2
ASSSGPTYEQY
>TRBD2|TRBJ2-7|TRBV29-1
SVEDLAGGGYEQY
>-|TRBJ2-7|TRBV7-8
ASSLRGGGGDEQY
>-|TRBJ1-5|TRBV28
ASTLSDQVYNQPQH
>-|TRBJ2-1|TRBV28
ASSPEIMVNEQF
>TRBD1|TRBJ1-5|TRBV28
ASNPQGATNQPQH